Included here is one T cell receptor (beta chain) sequence, with context. As to time point: pretreatment peripheral blood. It was locally advanced or metastatic urothelial carcinoma that patients had. This sample is part of a study of PD-L1 blockade in urothelial cancer. For the study at large: Male patients with bladder-origin urothelial cancer numbered about nine tenths of the roughly 30. Blood-derived samples held a median about 130,000 T cells.

Profiled with immunoSEQ multiplex PCR; TCRdb holds only in-frame clones, not every one. The data show 70,000 to 90,000 clones, approximately 87% seen once. The germline gives CDR1 GTSNPN, CDR2 SVGIG (reference sequence). V lost 3 bases to trimming and J lost 0 bases; unmatched junction nucleotides: 10. This CDR3 is built from 17 residues. V gene TRBV30 combines with J gene TRBJ2-4; TRBD2 matches 8 bases. This receptor was taken from a man aged 55 to 70 with urothelial cancer. The sample was PBMCs, taken around atezolizumab (anti-PD-L1) treatment. The CDR3 nucleotides are TGTGCCTGGAGGCCCACGGGGGGGGAACTAGCCAAAAACATTCAGTACTTC. This gives the protein CAWRPTGGELAKNIQYF.